The 8 T cell receptor beta chains listed next were all sequenced from one sample in a study of OX40 agonist ivuxolimab in advanced cancers. Assay: immunoSEQ multiplex PCR; the TCRdb copy retains only in-frame clones and omits some. The table has 70,000 to 80,000 clones, around 85% seen once. Sequencing was performed on CD4+ or CD8+ T cells sorted from blood, taken in a trial of the OX40 agonist ivuxolimab. The receptors originated from an adult with an advanced solid tumor such as melanoma, head and neck, liver or kidney cancer.

CDR3 in amino acids: CASRDDRRGYTF. In nucleotides, the CDR3 is TGCGCCAGCAGAGACGACAGGCGGGGCTACACCTTC. The genes are TRBV5-1 and TRBJ1-2, with a possible D match to TRBD1 (6 bases). V shed 5 bases and J shed 8 bases, with 13 bases lying between them. The CDR3 is 12 amino acids. Looked up from germline, CDR1 is SGHRS and CDR2 is YFSETQ.

This clone is a singleton in its sample. The chain carries TRBV29-1 and TRBJ2-3, with 8 bases aligning to TRBD2. The CDR3 length is 14 residues. Germline V gene data show CDR1 as SQVTM and CDR2 as ANQGSEA. V shed 4 bases and J 1 base; nucleotides not matched to a gene: 4. DNA for the CDR3: TGCAGCGTTGTAACGCGGGAGGGCACAGATACGCAGTATTTT. Translated, it gives CSVVTREGTDTQYF.

The chain uses TRBV5-1 and TRBJ2-1; D not resolved. Trimming shortened V by 0 bases and J by 2 bases, and 6 bases separated the two germline ends. Germline V gene data show CDR1 as SGHRS and CDR2 as YFSETQ. The CDR3 sequence is 14 residues long. The CDR3 DNA sequence: TGCGCCAGCAGCTTGGCCGTCACCTACAATGAGCAGTTCTTC. It codes for CASSLAVTYNEQFF.

This sequence joins TRBV5-5 and TRBJ2-1; 13 nucleotides match TRBD2. CDR3 length: 17 residues. V lost 4 bases and J lost 4; bases outside the gene matches: 8. Germline-derived CDR1 and CDR2 are SGHKS and YYEKEE (reference sequence). The CDR3 coding sequence is TGTGCCAGCAGCATCTCCGGGACTAGCGGGATATACAATGAGCAGTTCTTC. Translation: CASSISGTSGIYNEQFF.

This chain joins TRBV7-2 and TRBJ1-3, with D tentatively TRBD1 (6 bases). The CDR3 loop spans 16 amino acids. Germline V CDR1 and CDR2: SGHTA, FQGNSA. Trimming took 5 bases from V and 2 from J, leaving 16 bases between them. CDR3 sequence (DNA): TGTGCCAGCAGCCCTCAAAGGGCAGGGGCTGGAAACACCATATATTTT. It codes for CASSPQRAGAGNTIYF.

In its sample, this clone was seen a few times. The chain carries TRBV27 and TRBJ2-7; no firm D call. Germline assignment: CDR1 MNHEY and CDR2 SMNVEV (reference sequence). This CDR3 comprises 14 residues. Trimming cost V 0 bases and J 0 bases, with 6 bases left between them. CDR3 nucleotide sequence: TGTGCCAGCAGTTTATCGATAGACTCCTACGAGCAGTACTTC. This sequence encodes CASSLSIDSYEQYF.

The chain has TRBV18 and TRBJ1-3, with a possible D match to TRBD1 (6 bases). Germline assignment: CDR1 KGHSH and CDR2 LQKENI. The germline V and J ends were trimmed by 0 bases and 1 base, with 10 bases remaining between them. The CDR3 spans 16 residues. For the CDR3, the DNA is TGTGCCAGCTCACCACCGACAGGCCTATCTGGAAACACCATATATTTT. Its translation: CASSPPTGLSGNTIYF.

The rearrangement links TRBV5-1 to TRBJ2-6, with 12 positions matching TRBD1. Trimming at V came to 4 bases and at J to 4 bases, leaving 6 bases not matched to a gene. CDR1 is SGHRS and CDR2 is YFSETQ in the germline V gene. CDR3 size: 17 residues. CDR3 in DNA: TGCGCCAGCAGCAGGGGACAGGGGGCATCCGGGGCCAACGTCCTGACTTTC. Residues: CASSRGQGASGANVLTF.